The present T cell receptor (beta chain) was sequenced within a study of blood T cell repertoires in COVID-19. Turning to the study itself: COVID-19 samples, acute and convalescent, were from the United States, Italy and Spain. T cells, B-cell-depleted T cells, or PBMCs provided the cDNA or gDNA that served as material.

In the original workflow: Quantification of nucleated cells was approximated via reference gene primer amplification. Clones were sequenced by immunoSEQ multiplex PCR, and TCRdb holds only the in-frame ones, with some missing. V and J calls and clone size come straight from that table; D and trimming were deduced from the DNA. The table lists about 140,000 clones, 75% to 85% of them singletons. This CDR3 contains 14 residues. Per the germline V gene, CDR1 is GTSNPN and CDR2 is SVGIG (reference sequence). Trimming removed 5 bases from V and 10 bases from J, with 18 bases in between. Sequencing was carried out using peripheral blood. This rearrangement joins TRBV30 to TRBJ1-6; D unresolved. The sequence came from a woman aged 45 to 65 with acute or convalescent COVID-19. In DNA form, the CDR3 reads TGTGCCTGGGCATCGACCGGGGTAAGGTCACCCCTCCACTTT. Translation gives CAWASTGVRSPLHF.